This TCR beta chain was identified in a study of response to subunit inactivated influenza vaccine. This clonotype was seen many times. The antigen remains undetermined. Germline V gives CDR1 MDHEN, CDR2 SYDVKM. Trimming took off 2 bases at V and 2 bases at J, with 10 bases between the two ends. This CDR3 comprises 15 residues. TCRdb passed the RT-PCR reads through MiXCR, listing each CDR3 protein once. In the table there are roughly 700,000 distinct CDR3 sequences, 15% to 17% of which are singletons. General observations from the study: Each seasonal flu vaccination may recruit only limited new T cells, authors suggested.

The receptor was derived from a man aged 50 or older who received an inactivated influenza vaccine. The chain uses TRBV28 and TRBJ2-1; no definite D call. The starting material was PBMCs from blood, obtained roughly 12 days after vaccination. The CDR3 protein is CASSLGGQTYNEQFF. The CDR3 DNA follows: TGTGCCAGCAGTTTAGGTGGTCAGACCTACAATGAGCAGTTCTTC.